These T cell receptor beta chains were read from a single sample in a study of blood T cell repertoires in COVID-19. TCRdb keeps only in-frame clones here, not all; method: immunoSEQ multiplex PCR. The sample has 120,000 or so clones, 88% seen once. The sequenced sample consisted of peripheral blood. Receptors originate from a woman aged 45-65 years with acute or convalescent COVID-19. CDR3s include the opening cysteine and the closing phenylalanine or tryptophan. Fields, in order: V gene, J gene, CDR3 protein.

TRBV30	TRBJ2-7	CAWSGAYEQYF
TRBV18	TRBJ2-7	CASSPAGTSGSKDEQYF
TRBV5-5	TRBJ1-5	CASSFEGNSNQPQHF
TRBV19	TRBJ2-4	CASSIGLAGRENIQYF
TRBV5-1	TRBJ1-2	CASSPSTGPVNYGYTF
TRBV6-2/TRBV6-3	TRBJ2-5	CASSTYREQETQYF
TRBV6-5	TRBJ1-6	CASNRGRGSPLHF
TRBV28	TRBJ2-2	CASSPQGLAGPRDTGELFF
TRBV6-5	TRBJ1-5	CASSMQGTQPQHF
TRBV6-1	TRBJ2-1	CASSEVVRNEQFF
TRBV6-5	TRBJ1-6	CASSYATGGLSPLHF
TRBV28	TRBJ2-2	CASRQGAGELFF
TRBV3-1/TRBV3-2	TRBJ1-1	CASSRRGRANTEAFF
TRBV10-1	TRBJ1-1	CASSESGGEKAEAFF
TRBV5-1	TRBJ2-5	CASSLGGQGRETQYF
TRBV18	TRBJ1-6	CASSPNSRNSPLHF
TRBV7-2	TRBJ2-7	CASSPGLAGRREQYF
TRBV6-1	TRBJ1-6	CASSAPPTGVNSPLHF
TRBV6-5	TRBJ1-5	CASSYGDSRNQPQHF
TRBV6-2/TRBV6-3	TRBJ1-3	CASSFSGDTIYF
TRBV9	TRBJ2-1	CASSVSGSLHNEQFF
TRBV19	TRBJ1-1	CASSIFMNTEAFF
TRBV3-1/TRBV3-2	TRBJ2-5	CASNDHRQPGTQYF